This T cell receptor (beta chain) was identified during a study of shared clonotypes between healthy human individuals. This CDR3 is built from 15 residues. V was clipped by 5 bases and J by 2 bases, with 16 bases between them. Germline CDR1 and CDR2: MDHEN and SYDVKM. Genomic DNA of each subset was evenly split across several immunoSEQ plates. PCR replicates from unsorted PBMC used roughly 310 ng DNA, and this amount was roughly 33,000 T cell genomes. Only in-frame clones appear in the TCRdb table, and some are missing; sequencing was by immunoSEQ multiplex PCR. The sample has hundreds of thousands of clones, roughly three quarters seen once; the top ten hold 12%.

Sequencing used PBMCs. The genes are TRBV28 and TRBJ2-7, with D hard to call. This TCR derives from a woman between 40 and 55 years old in good health. Some clones in this sample may be carry-over from other donors' samples. CDR3 sequence reads: CASSPPWGVTYEQYF. The CDR3 DNA is TGTGCCAGCAGTCCCCCTTGGGGTGTTACCTACGAGCAGTACTTC.